This T cell receptor (beta chain) was sequenced during a study of tumor-infiltrating lymphocytes in primary liver carcinoma (dated by TCRdb to about 2017). For the study in its entirety: Surgical resection was performed in China between 2015 and early 2016 on five or six patients with histopathologically diagnosed primary liver carcinoma. Of the five patients (three men and two women, aged 30 to 69 years), four had hepatocellular carcinoma and one had combined HCC and intrahepatic cholangiocarcinoma. The five patients had tumors of stage T1-T3 N0M0, with maximum diameters ranging from about 4.2 to 10 cm. Each sample produced roughly 3.5 to 7.5 million productive TCRbeta reads, and read depth showed no significant difference between tissue types. The study combined TCRbeta repertoire sequencing, expression microarrays and whole-exome sequencing across five regions of each liver tumor, with adjacent normal tissue and blood. A total of 35 specimens from 5 patients underwent TCRbeta repertoire sequencing, comprising some 25 tumor regions, 5 adjacent noncancerous liver tissues and 5 peripheral blood samples. Technical replicate repertoires showed high reproducibility, with mean shared-clone rates roughly 0.87 and correlation coefficients above 0.95. Study-wide findings and limitations: A significantly larger repertoire fraction was made up by the top 250 clones in tumors than in blood (p = 0.039). The study included only four to six patients, and the authors note findings should be validated in a larger study. Repertoire overlap was higher between tumor regions (mean about 36%) than tumor-adjacent (17%) or tumor-blood (14%) pairs, consistent with antigen-driven expansion. Because only the TCR beta chain was sequenced and unpaired alpha chains were not captured, true repertoire diversity is likely underestimated. Bulk unsorted samples precluded comparing CD4+ and CD8+ T cell repertoires.

TCRbeta-specific cDNA was reverse-transcribed from 500 ng total RNA using a constant-region primer and ProtoScript II reverse transcriptase. TCRbeta libraries were built with three nested multiplex PCR rounds, a slightly modified ARM-PCR procedure. Each of the first two PCR rounds ran for about 10 cycles and used multiplex TRBV1-TRBV30 forward primers together with a Cbeta reverse primer. A final 25-cycle PCR with Deep VentR polymerase added sample barcodes and Illumina adapters. Before sequencing, amplicons of 200-500 bp were gel-purified using a QIAquick gel extraction kit. An Illumina HiSeq 2500 was used to sequence the TCRbeta amplicons with 250-bp paired-end reads. On the study's bioinformatics: Reads were quality-trimmed with Trimmomatic v0.33, and paired reads were merged with FLASH v1.2.11 to recover full CDR3 sequences. MiGEC v1.2.1b assigned V, D and J germline segments to the rearranged TCRbeta sequences. VDJtools v1.0.0 computed clonotype statistics and Shannon-Wiener diversity indices. To reduce sampling bias, subsequent analyses other than the diversity analysis used only the 250 most abundant clonotypes in each sample. TCRdb handled the public reads itself, with Q25 trimming in fastp and clone calling in MiXCR, and kept productive beta chains. Rows with one shared CDR3 protein collapse into an entry with the most common genes and DNA. The V and J calls come from TCRdb's annotation, not from the publication. The sample records some 320,000 distinct CDR3 sequences, 55% to 65% of which are singletons. Around 9.5% of the sample goes to the ten largest clones.

The CDR3 starts with the cysteine, ends with the phenylalanine, and has 17 residues. Left in the record is the CDR3 DNA by itself, 51 bases read in frame from the first base. CDR1 and CDR2, per the germline V gene, are SQVTM and ANQGSEA. A single count supports this clonotype. Its cognate antigen has yet to be identified. It may be a read error: a sequence one base away is much more abundant. TRIzol reagent was used to extract blood RNA from unsorted whole blood, while the DNeasy Blood & Tissue kit provided the germline DNA. At the time of sampling, the patients were treatment-naive and had chronic HBV infection. Approximately 3.9 milliliters of peripheral blood were collected into K2EDTA tubes before surgery.

The TCR sequence derives from a middle-aged man with primary liver carcinoma and hepatitis B virus infection. The chain uses TRBV29-1 and TRBJ2-6; a weak D assignment points to TRBD1 (6 bases agree). The sequenced material came from peripheral blood. Read as DNA, the sequence is TGCAGCGCCGGTGGGCCGGGACACCCCTCTGGGGCCAACGTCCCGACTTTC. Its amino acids are CSAGGPGHPSGANVPTF.